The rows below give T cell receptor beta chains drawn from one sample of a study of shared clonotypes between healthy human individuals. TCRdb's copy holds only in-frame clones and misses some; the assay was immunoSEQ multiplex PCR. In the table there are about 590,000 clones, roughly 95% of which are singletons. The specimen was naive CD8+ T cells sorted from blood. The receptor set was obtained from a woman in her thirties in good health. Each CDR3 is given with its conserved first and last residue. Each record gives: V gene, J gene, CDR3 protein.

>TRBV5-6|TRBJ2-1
CASSLGRGGYEQFF
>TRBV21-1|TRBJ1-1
CASSKGAPDMLGTEAFF
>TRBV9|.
CASSGLEETGLYEQYF
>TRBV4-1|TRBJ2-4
CASSLHPTGFKVIQYF
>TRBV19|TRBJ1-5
CASSIAGGGQPQHF
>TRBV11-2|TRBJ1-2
CASSDRQGYYGYTF
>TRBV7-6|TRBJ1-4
CASSPNEKLFF
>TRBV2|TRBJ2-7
CASRGVGLTYEQYF
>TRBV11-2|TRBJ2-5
CASSVSGETQYF
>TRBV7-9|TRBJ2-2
CASSFLPRGTTGELFF
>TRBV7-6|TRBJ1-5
CASSEGYSNQPQHF
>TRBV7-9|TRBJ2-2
CASNSGRANTGELFF
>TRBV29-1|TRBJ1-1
CSVEVGPEAFF
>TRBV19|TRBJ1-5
CASSAWNPADDQPQHF
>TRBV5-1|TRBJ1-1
CASSVMGGTEAFF
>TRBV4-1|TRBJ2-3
CASSSITDTQYF
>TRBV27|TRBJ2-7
CASRSRSVHYEQYF
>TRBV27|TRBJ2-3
CASSAGQVMADTQYF
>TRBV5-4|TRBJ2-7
CASSKGQEEQYF
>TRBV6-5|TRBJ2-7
CASSSGGSGDEQYF
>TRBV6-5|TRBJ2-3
CASSYYPTDTQYF
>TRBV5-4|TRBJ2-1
CASSFYGGDNEQFF
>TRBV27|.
CASSLRDSPSYEQYF
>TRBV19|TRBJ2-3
CASTPGSLLYF
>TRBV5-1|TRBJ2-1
CASSSGTYNEQFF
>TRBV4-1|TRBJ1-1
CASSHMGNMNTEAFF
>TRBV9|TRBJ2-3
CASSEEGSPTDTQYF
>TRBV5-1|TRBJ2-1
CASSFGGSGNEQFF
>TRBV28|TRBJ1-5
CASSSPGSWSEPQHF
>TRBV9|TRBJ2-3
CASSVGGSPPDTQYF
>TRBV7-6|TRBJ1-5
CASSRTSNQPQHF
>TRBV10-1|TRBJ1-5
CASSESSSNQPQHF
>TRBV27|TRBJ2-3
CASSFPAGGLDTQYF
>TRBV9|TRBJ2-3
CASSVGRGGSRDTQYF
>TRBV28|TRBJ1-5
CASSTLRGSNQPQHF
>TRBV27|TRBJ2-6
CASSLLTGGSSGANVLTF
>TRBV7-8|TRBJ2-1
CASSRGLAGGGNEQFF
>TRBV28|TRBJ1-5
CASSDTVGQPQHF
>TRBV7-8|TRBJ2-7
CASSLRLKSYHEQYF
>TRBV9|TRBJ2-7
CASSGQQTYEQYF
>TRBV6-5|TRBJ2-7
CASSSSSDEQYF
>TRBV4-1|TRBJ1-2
CASSQEGRGAGDYGYTF
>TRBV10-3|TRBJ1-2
CAISESGGNNSGYTF
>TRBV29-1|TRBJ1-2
CSVELGLREGYTF
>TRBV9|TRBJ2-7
CASSGRTGNTYEQYF